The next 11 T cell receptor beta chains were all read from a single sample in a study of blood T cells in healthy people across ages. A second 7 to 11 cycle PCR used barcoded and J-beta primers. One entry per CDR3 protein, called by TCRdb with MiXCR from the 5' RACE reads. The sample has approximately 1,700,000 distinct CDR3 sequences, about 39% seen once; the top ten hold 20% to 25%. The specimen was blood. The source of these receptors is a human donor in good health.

The CDR3 loop reads CASSWRTGTSGGVTQYF. CDR3 nucleotide sequence: TGCGCCAGCAGCTGGCGAACAGGGACTAGCGGGGGAGTAACGCAGTATTTT. The chain carries TRBV5-1 and TRBJ2-3; 14 positions agree with TRBD2. CDR1 is SGHRS, CDR2 YFSETQ, per germline. CDR3 size: 17 residues. J gave up 9 bases and V 3 bases, and 12 bases lay outside the gene matches.

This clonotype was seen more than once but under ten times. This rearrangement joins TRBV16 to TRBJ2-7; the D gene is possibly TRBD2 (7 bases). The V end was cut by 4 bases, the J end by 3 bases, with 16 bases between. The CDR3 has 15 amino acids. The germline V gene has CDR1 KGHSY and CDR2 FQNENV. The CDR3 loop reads CASSLTGGADYEQYF. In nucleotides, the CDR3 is TGTGCCAGCAGCCTTACTGGGGGGGCGGACTACGAGCAGTACTTC.

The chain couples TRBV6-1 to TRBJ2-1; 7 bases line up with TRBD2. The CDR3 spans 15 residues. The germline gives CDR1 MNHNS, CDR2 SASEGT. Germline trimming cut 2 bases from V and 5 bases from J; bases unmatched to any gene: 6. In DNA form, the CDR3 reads TGTGCCAGCAGTGAACTAGCGGTCCCCAACAATGAGCAGTTCTTC. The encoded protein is CASSELAVPNNEQFF.

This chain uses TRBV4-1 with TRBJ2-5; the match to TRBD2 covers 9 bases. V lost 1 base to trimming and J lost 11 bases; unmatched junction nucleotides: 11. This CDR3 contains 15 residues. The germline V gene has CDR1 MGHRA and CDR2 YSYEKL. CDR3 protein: CASSQAAGGLRVQYF. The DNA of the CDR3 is TGCGCCAGCAGCCAAGCAGCGGGGGGCCTGCGGGTTCAGTACTTC.

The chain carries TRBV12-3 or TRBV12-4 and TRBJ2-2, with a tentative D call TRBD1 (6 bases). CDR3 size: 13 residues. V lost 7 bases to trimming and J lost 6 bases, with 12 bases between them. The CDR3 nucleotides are TGTGCCAGCACTACAACAGGGTCCGGGGAGCTGTTTTTT. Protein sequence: CASTTTGSGELFF.

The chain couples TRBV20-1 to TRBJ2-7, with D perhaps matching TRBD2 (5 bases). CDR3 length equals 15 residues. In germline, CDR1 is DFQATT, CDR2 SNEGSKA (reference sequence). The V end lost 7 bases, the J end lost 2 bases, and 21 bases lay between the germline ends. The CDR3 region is CSVYTPLRTPYEQYF. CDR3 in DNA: TGCAGTGTCTACACCCCTTTAAGGACTCCCTACGAGCAGTACTTC.

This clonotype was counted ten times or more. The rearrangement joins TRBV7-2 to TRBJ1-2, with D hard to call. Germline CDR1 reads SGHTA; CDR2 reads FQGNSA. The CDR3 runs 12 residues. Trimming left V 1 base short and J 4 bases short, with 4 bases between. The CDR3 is CASSLGAYGYTF. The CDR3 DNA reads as TGTGCCAGCAGCTTAGGGGCCTATGGCTACACCTTC. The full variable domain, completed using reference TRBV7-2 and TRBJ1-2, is GAGVSQSPSNKVTEKGKDVELRCDPISGHTALYWYRQSLGQGLEFLIYFQGNSAPDKSGLPSDRFSAERTGGSVSTLTIQRTQQEDSAVYLCASSLGAYGYTFGSGTRLTVV.

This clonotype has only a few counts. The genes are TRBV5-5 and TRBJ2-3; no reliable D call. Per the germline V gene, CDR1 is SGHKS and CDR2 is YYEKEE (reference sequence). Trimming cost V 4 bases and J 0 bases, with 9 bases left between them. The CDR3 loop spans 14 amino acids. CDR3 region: CASSRRTSTDTQYF. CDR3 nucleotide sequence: TGTGCCAGCAGCCGGCGAACAAGCACAGATACGCAGTATTTT. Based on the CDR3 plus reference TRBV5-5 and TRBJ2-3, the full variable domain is DAGVTQSPTHLIKTRGQQVTLRCSPISGHKSVSWYQQVLGQGPQFIFQYYEKEERGRGNFPDRFSARQFPNYSSELNVNALLLGDSALYLCASSRRTSTDTQYFGPGTRLTVL.

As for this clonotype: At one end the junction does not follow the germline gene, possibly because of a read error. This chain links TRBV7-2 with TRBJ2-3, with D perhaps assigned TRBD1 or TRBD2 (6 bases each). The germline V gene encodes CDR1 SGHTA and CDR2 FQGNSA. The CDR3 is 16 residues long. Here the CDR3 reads CASSLGGYGITDTQYF. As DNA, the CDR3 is TGCGCCAGCAGCTTAGGGGGGTATGGGATCACAGATACGCAGTATTTT.

The CDR3 here is CASSYSTGPQHF. CDR3 DNA: TGTGCCAGCAGTTACTCGACTGGGCCCCAGCATTTT. This chain uses TRBV6-6 with TRBJ1-5; no clear D. Germline CDR1 reads MNHNY; CDR2 reads SVGAGI (reference sequence). The CDR3 covers 12 residues. The V gene lost 0 bases and the J gene lost 9 bases, with 6 bases spanning the gap.

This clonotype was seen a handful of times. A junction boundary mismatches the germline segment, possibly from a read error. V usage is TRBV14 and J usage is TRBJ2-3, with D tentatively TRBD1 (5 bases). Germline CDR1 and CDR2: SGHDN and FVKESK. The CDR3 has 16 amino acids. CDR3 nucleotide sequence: TGTGCCAGCAGCCTTCGACAGATCTCTGGCACAGATACGCGGTATTTT. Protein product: CASSLRQISGTDTRYF.